This TCR beta chain was recovered during a study of beta chain features in type 1 diabetes. Trimming shortened V by 6 bases and J by 1 base, and 10 bases separated the two germline ends. CDR3 length: 14 amino acids. Germline CDR1 reads SNHLY; CDR2 reads FYNNEI. Concerning this clone itself: The target antigen is unknown. Other DNA sequences of this sample code for an identical CDR3.

The authors reverse transcribed all of the isolated RNA, so sequencing captured expressed TCRB transcripts. Assay: immunoSEQ multiplex PCR; the TCRdb copy retains only in-frame clones and omits some. The sample carries about 250,000 clones, around 9.9% recorded once. Study-level results: cDNA-based sequencing might over-represent cells highly expressing TCR. Within the patient group, naive, central memory and Treg TCRB repertoires appeared more similar to each other than within healthy donors. When Type 1 diabetes patients were examined, their TCRB CDR3s proved moderately but significantly shorter in all four CD4+ subsets. Researchers caution that PCR might favor shorter templates, equally among patients and controls.

The chain employs TRBV2 and TRBJ1-5, with a weak D call TRBD1 (6 bases). This sequence was found in a man aged 25 to 45 with type 1 diabetes. The sample was naive CD4+ T cells from blood. CDR3 DNA: TGTGCCAGCAGCTTAGACAGGAGCAATCAGCCCCAGCATTTT. This sequence encodes CASSLDRSNQPQHF.